This T cell receptor beta chain was captured by sequencing in a study of CD8 T cells in Susac syndrome. Peripheral blood CD8+ and CD4+ T cells were profiled by TCR beta sequencing. It was negative isolation that provided the CD8+ and CD4+ T cells, whereas TEMRA cells were enriched by FACS. V was pared by 0 bases and J by 0 bases, with 17 bases between. This CDR3 contains 17 residues. Germline V lookup: CDR1 DFQATT, CDR2 SNEGSKA (reference sequence). Overall study results and limits: It was acknowledged in the study that its TCR sequencing and HLA analysis involved a relatively small number of individuals.

After extraction with the RNeasy kit, roughly 0.45 to 1 ug of the RNA was reverse transcribed using random hexamers. The immunoSEQ assay covered 54 Vbeta and 13 Jbeta segments for CDR3. TCRdb processed the immunoSEQ multiplex PCR reads anew with MiXCR; each CDR3 protein has one entry. The sample holds fewer than 150,000 distinct CDR3 sequences, about 93% seen once. Turning to this clonotype: Its antigen is not known.

The TCR comes from a human donor with multiple sclerosis. The chain is built from TRBV20-1 and TRBJ1-2; D remains unclear. The sequenced sample was CD8+ T cells from PBMCs. CDR3 in DNA: TGCAGTGCTAGAGATTATTTTCAAAGCGAGACTAACTATGGCTACACCTTC. Protein product: CSARDYFQSETNYGYTF.